This T cell receptor (beta chain) emerged from a study of blood T cells in healthy people across ages. Total RNA was extracted at no less than 6 micrograms per sample. Using a J-beta primer mix together with a sample-barcoded 5' primer, a second PCR was run for roughly 6 to 12 cycles. Template switching added a 12-random-nucleotide identifier to every cDNA molecule. Using its own MiXCR run on the 5' RACE reads, TCRdb lists one record per CDR3 protein. The repertoire consists of hundreds of thousands of distinct CDR3 sequences, with roughly 21% occurring once and the leading ten covering approximately 3.6%. This clonotype appeared a few times. Germline V lookup: CDR1 SGHAT, CDR2 FQNNGV. CDR3 length: 16 amino acids. Between the trimmed V and J ends, which lost 1 base and 4 bases, there was a span of 13 bases.

The V and J genes are TRBV11-2 and TRBJ2-2; no firm D call. The receptor's source is a man between 65 and 79 years old in good health. The sample taken for sequencing was blood. The chain's CDR3 is CASSLGAAYGTGELFF. CDR3 sequence (DNA): TGTGCCAGCAGCTTAGGGGCCGCCTATGGCACCGGGGAGCTGTTTTTT.